The 26 T cell receptor beta chains below come from one sample, sequenced in a study of graft-versus-host responses after intestinal transplantation (dated by TCRdb to the early 2020s). Libraries were constructed by the immunoSEQ multiplex PCR assay. Entries here come from immuneACCESS through TCRdb and include only in-frame sequences with V and J called. Some clones fail to appear in such tables; in the studies checked, an unresolved V gene covers under half of the shortfall, and the cause of the remainder is unknown. The sample table holds nearly 110,000 clones, of which about nine tenths were seen once. Together, the top ten hold roughly 0.71% of the sample. These receptors' targets are unknown. What the time point label conveys for this sample: cells obtained before transplantation from donor or recipient. Sequenced material: unstimulated CD4+ T cells sorted from spleen or lymph node cells, taken before transplant. These receptors all stem from a human donor who was the organ donor for an intestinal transplant.

The V call is TRBV7-3, the J call TRBJ2-7; D is undetermined. Trimming cost V 2 bases and J 5 bases, with 10 bases left between them. The CDR3 extends over 13 amino acids. Germline V gene sequence: CDR1 SGHTA, CDR2 FQGTGA. Written as DNA, the CDR3 is TGTGCCAGCAGCTTATCTTCCAGCCACGAGCAGTACTTC. It encodes CASSLSSSHEQYF.

This chain connects TRBV2 to TRBJ2-7, with 7 bases identical to TRBD1. CDR1 and CDR2 (germline): SNHLY, FYNNEI. Unmatched junction bases numbered 9, after V lost 8 bases and J lost 5 bases. The CDR3 loop spans 13 amino acids. DNA of the CDR3: TGTGCCAGCGGCAAGGACAGGCGGGACGAGCAGTACTTC. Amino acids: CASGKDRRDEQYF.

The chain recombines TRBV9 with TRBJ2-1, with TRBD1 as a possible D gene (5 bases). Germline CDR1 and CDR2: SGDLS and YYNGEE. V dropped 4 bases and J dropped 0 bases, with 8 bases sitting between them. The CDR3 is 14 residues long. DNA for the CDR3: TGTGCCAGCAGCTGGCAGGGCTCCTACAATGAGCAGTTCTTC. The encoded protein is CASSWQGSYNEQFF.

The CDR3 is CSVVYRYNEQFF. The CDR3, as DNA: TGCAGCGTTGTTTACAGGTACAATGAGCAGTTCTTC. This chain uses TRBV29-1 with TRBJ2-1; perhaps TRBD1 as D (5 bases). Germline CDR1 is SQVTM and CDR2 is ANQGSEA. This CDR3 region has 12 residues. Between the trimmed V and J ends, which lost 4 bases and 4 bases, there was a span of 8 bases.

This clone was observed once. The chain links TRBV10-3 to TRBJ1-2; D gene unclear. Germline assignment: CDR1 ENHRY and CDR2 SYGVKD. V was clipped by 2 bases and J by 7 bases, with 20 bases between them. This CDR3 has 16 amino acids. CDR3: CAISEENVGSSGGYTF. The CDR3 region has the DNA TGTGCCATCAGTGAGGAAAACGTGGGTTCTTCGGGTGGCTACACCTTC.

The chain has TRBV6-6 and TRBJ2-5; 11 bases match TRBD2. CDR3 length: 15 amino acids. Germline loops: CDR1 MNHNY, CDR2 SVGAGI (reference sequence). With V trimmed by 4 bases and J by 7 bases, 8 bases remained unmatched. The DNA for the CDR3 is TGTGCCAGCAGTTTAGCGGGAGGGACCTCCATGACCCAGTACTTC. Residues: CASSLAGGTSMTQYF.

This clone was detected only a few times. This sequence joins TRBV6-1 and TRBJ2-7; D is perhaps TRBD2 (6 bases). The length of the CDR3 is 15 residues. Germline lookup yields CDR1 MNHNS and CDR2 SASEGT. V was cut by 2 bases and J by 6 bases, with 17 bases left in between. The CDR3 loop reads CASSEHTWGDVEQYF. CDR3 DNA sequence: TGTGCCAGCAGTGAACACACCTGGGGGGACGTCGAGCAGTACTTC.

This clone was found once. The chain is built from TRBV19 and TRBJ1-5, with TRBD1 as a possible D gene (5 bases). Between the trimmed V and J ends, which lost 5 bases and 4 bases, there was a span of 12 bases. Germline V CDR1 and CDR2: LNHDA, SQIVND (reference sequence). The CDR3 is 14 residues long. Written as DNA, the CDR3 is TGTGCCAGTAGTGTCGGGACCTTTAATCAGCCCCAGCATTTT. Its protein is CASSVGTFNQPQHF.

The CDR3 DNA reads TGTGCCAGCAGTTCCTCATACGAGCAGTACTTC. It specifies CASSSSYEQYF. The J gene is TRBJ2-7, the V gene TRBV27, with D unresolved. The CDR3 totals 11 residues. Germline assignment: CDR1 MNHEY and CDR2 SMNVEV (reference sequence). Trimming left V 4 bases short and J 4 bases short, with 5 bases between.

The chain recombines TRBV7-3 with TRBJ2-2, with D unclear. Germline CDR1 SGHTA, CDR2 FQGTGA. Deletions cut 4 bases from V and 2 bases from J, with 14 bases between. CDR3 length equals 16 residues. The CDR3 loop reads CASSSTTGPNTGELFF. The CDR3 nucleotides are TGTGCCAGCAGCTCGACCACCGGCCCTAACACCGGGGAGCTGTTTTTT.

The chain employs TRBV11-2 and TRBJ1-4; D is ambiguous. Germline V gene sequence: CDR1 SGHAT, CDR2 FQNNGV. The CDR3 has 17 amino acids. The germline V and J ends were trimmed by 5 bases and 4 bases, with 20 bases remaining between them. The CDR3 coding sequence is TGTGCCAGCAGCCAATTGTGGGCCAGCCACCTTAATGAAAAACTGTTTTTT. Translating gives CASSQLWASHLNEKLFF.

This rearrangement joins TRBV7-8 to TRBJ1-1; D is possibly TRBD1 (6 bases). Trimming took 10 bases from V and 1 from J, leaving 28 bases between them. The CDR3 runs 18 residues. Germline-derived CDR1 and CDR2 are SGHVS and FQNEAQ. CDR3 nucleotides: TGTGCCACCCAGGGTGGCCAGGGGACTCTACTGGCGAACACTGAAGCTTTCTTT. Its translation: CATQGGQGTLLANTEAFF.

This clone appeared a few times. This sample includes further DNA sequences coding for the same CDR3. V is TRBV5-1 and J is TRBJ2-7; 9 bases align to TRBD1. The CDR3 has 15 amino acids. Germline-derived CDR1 and CDR2 are SGHRS and YFSETQ. The ends lost 0 bases at V and 1 base at J; junction bases unmatched: 2. CDR3 DNA: TGCGCCAGCAGCTTGGGAGGACAGGGGTCCTACGAGCAGTACTTC. Encoded protein: CASSLGGQGSYEQYF. The whole variable domain, remainder taken from reference TRBV5-1 and TRBJ2-7, is KAGVTQTPRYLIKTRGQQVTLSCSPISGHRSVSWYQQTPGQGLQFLFEYFSETQRNKGNFPGRFSGRQFSNSRSEMNVSTLELGDSALYLCASSLGGQGSYEQYFGPGTRLTVT.

This rearrangement joins TRBV19 to TRBJ2-7, with 7 bases matching TRBD1. There are 14 residues in the CDR3. The V and J ends lost 7 bases and 0 bases, in that order; junction bases with no gene match: 6. Germline-derived CDR1 and CDR2 are LNHDA and SQIVND (reference sequence). DNA for the CDR3: TGTGCCAGTAAGACAGGGTCGAGCTCCTACGAGCAGTACTTC. This encodes CASKTGSSSYEQYF. The full variable domain, rest sourced from reference TRBV19 and TRBJ2-7, is DGGITQSPKYLFRKEGQNVTLSCEQNLNHDAMYWYRQDPGQGLRLIYYSQIVNDFQKGDIAEGYSVSREKKESFPLTVTSAQKNPTAFYLCASKTGSSSYEQYFGPGTRLTVT.

The chain employs TRBV29-1 and TRBJ1-5; the match to TRBD1 covers 11 bases. The V gene's germline CDR1 is SQVTM and CDR2 ANQGSEA. The CDR3 contains 12 residues. J gave up 8 bases and V 7 bases, and 4 bases lay outside the gene matches. The CDR3 DNA sequence: TGCAGCGGCGGGACAGGGGGTGAGCCCCAGCATTTT. This encodes CSGGTGGEPQHF.

The rearrangement uses TRBV6-5 and TRBJ1-3; D unclear. Trimming removed 6 bases at V and 9 bases at J, with 12 bases between. The germline gives CDR1 MNHEY, CDR2 SVGAGI. The CDR3 is 12 residues long. Here the CDR3 DNA reads TGTGCCAGCAGCGAAGGCTTTGGCACCATATATTTT. This sequence encodes CASSEGFGTIYF.

This chain links TRBV19 with TRBJ1-5; D might be TRBD1 (5 bases). The V gene's germline CDR1 is LNHDA and CDR2 SQIVND (reference sequence). The length of the CDR3 is 17 residues. Trimming left V 5 bases short and J 1 base short, with 18 bases between. The CDR3 DNA follows: TGTGCCAGTAGTCCCCGTATGGGGGTCAGAAGCAATCAGCCCCAGCATTTT. Translating gives CASSPRMGVRSNQPQHF. The whole variable domain, filled in from reference TRBV19 and TRBJ1-5, reads DGGITQSPKYLFRKEGQNVTLSCEQNLNHDAMYWYRQDPGQGLRLIYYSQIVNDFQKGDIAEGYSVSREKKESFPLTVTSAQKNPTAFYLCASSPRMGVRSNQPQHFGDGTRLSIL.

The gene calls are TRBV25-1 and TRBJ2-7; 10 nucleotides align to TRBD2. CDR1 is MGHDK, CDR2 SYGVNS, per germline. Trimming cost V 5 bases and J 5 bases; bases outside gene matches: 15. The CDR3 loop spans 17 amino acids. CDR3: CASSQGGKREGRNEQYF. The DNA for the CDR3 is TGTGCCAGCAGTCAAGGGGGCAAGCGGGAGGGCCGGAACGAGCAGTACTTC.

This sequence joins TRBV2 and TRBJ2-7; D might be TRBD1 (5 bases). The CDR3 is 12 residues long. Germline CDR1 is SNHLY and CDR2 is FYNNEI. Trimming cost V 2 bases and J 3 bases, with 5 bases left between them. In nucleotides, the CDR3 is TGTGCCAGCAGTGAACAGGGCTACGAGCAGTACTTC. Its protein product is CASSEQGYEQYF.

The V call is TRBV13, the J call TRBJ1-4; perhaps TRBD1 as D (5 bases). Germline V gives CDR1 PRHDT, CDR2 FYEKMQ (reference sequence). Trimming removed 5 bases at V and 0 bases at J, with 10 bases between. The CDR3 length is 15 residues. CDR3 DNA sequence: TGTGCCAGCAGCGCAAGACAGTCAACTAATGAAAAACTGTTTTTT. Its protein is CASSARQSTNEKLFF.

The chain links TRBV2 to TRBJ2-4, with 9 bases that match TRBD2. This CDR3 spans 16 amino acids. CDR1 and CDR2 (germline): SNHLY, FYNNEI. J gave up 3 bases and V 4 bases, and 7 bases lay outside the gene matches. CDR3 residues: CASSVPSGVGKNIQYF. CDR3 DNA: TGTGCCAGCAGTGTCCCTAGCGGGGTTGGCAAAAACATTCAGTACTTC.

The chain couples TRBV27 to TRBJ1-1; maybe TRBD1 (5 bases). V was cut by 7 bases and J by 0 bases, with 21 bases left in between. This CDR3 has 17 residues. CDR1 and CDR2 from the germline V gene are MNHEY and SMNVEV (reference sequence). CDR3 in DNA: TGTGCCAGCATTGACCGACCGGGGGTTCTGATGAACACTGAAGCTTTCTTT. The encoded protein is CASIDRPGVLMNTEAFF.

The CDR3 sequence is CASSQSTCRASGAEAFF. The CDR3 DNA is TGCGCCAGCAGTCAATCGACTTGTCGGGCTAGCGGAGCTGAAGCTTTCTTT. The chain couples TRBV23-1 to TRBJ1-1; D is unresolved. TRBV23-1 is an ORF, and what it does is uncertain. V was cut by 0 bases and J by 6 bases, with 20 bases left in between. The CDR3 is made up of 17 amino acids.

The chain uses TRBV7-2 and TRBJ2-1; 10 bases match TRBD2. Germline V gene sequence: CDR1 SGHTA, CDR2 FQGNSA. The CDR3 sequence is 18 residues long. The ends lost 1 base at V and 3 bases at J; junction bases unmatched: 9. In nucleotides, the CDR3 is TGTGCCAGCAGCTTAGATTTCAGCGGGGGGGCAGACTACAATGAGCAGTTCTTC. It yields the protein CASSLDFSGGADYNEQFF.

This clone was counted once. The V gene is TRBV27, the J gene TRBJ2-3; 8 positions match TRBD2. Looked up from germline, CDR1 is MNHEY and CDR2 is SMNVEV (reference sequence). This CDR3 spans 14 amino acids. Losses at the gene ends were 6 bases for V and 5 bases for J; bases not matched to a gene: 7. The CDR3 spells CASSRRGGRDTQYF. The DNA of the CDR3 is TGTGCCAGCAGCCGTCGGGGGGGCCGAGATACGCAGTATTTT.

This chain uses TRBV19 with TRBJ1-1, with D perhaps matching TRBD1 (6 bases). The CDR3 has 16 residues. V was shortened by 5 bases and J by 1 base, with 17 bases between the two germline ends. Germline V lookup: CDR1 LNHDA, CDR2 SQIVND (reference sequence). For the CDR3, the DNA is TGTGCCAGTAGTCCTTCTTCGGGGGGCAAGAACACTGAAGCTTTCTTT. Translated: CASSPSSGGKNTEAFF.